A single sample is the source of the 27 T cell receptor beta chains below, sequenced in a study of T-cell memory formation after mild COVID-19. Using its own MiXCR run on the 5' RACE reads, TCRdb lists one record per CDR3 protein. The sample has a few hundred thousand distinct CDR3 sequences; roughly 15% are singletons. Sequenced material: PBMCs or a T cell subset sorted from them (not recorded which). All receptors derive from a young man who had mild COVID-19 (a few samples of this study predate the infection). Cell type and time point are not known.

This clonotype was found many times. The V and J genes are TRBV11-2 and TRBJ2-5; 8 nucleotides align to TRBD1. Germline CDR1 and CDR2: SGHAT and FQNNGV. V lost 5 bases to trimming and J lost 0 bases; unmatched junction nucleotides: 20. This CDR3 has 20 residues. Here the CDR3 reads CASSPSLWTGRRKYQETQYF. DNA of the CDR3: TGTGCCAGCAGCCCCTCATTGTGGACAGGGCGTAGGAAGTACCAAGAGACCCAGTACTTC.

The chain carries TRBV20-1 and TRBJ1-6; 7 positions match TRBD1. This CDR3 is built from 13 residues. CDR1 is DFQATT and CDR2 is SNEGSKA in the germline V gene (reference sequence). The J segment lost 8 bases and the V segment lost 7 bases, leaving 8 bases of the junction unmatched. CDR3 region: CSGRTGEDSPLHF. The CDR3 region has the DNA TGCAGTGGCCGCACAGGGGAGGATTCACCCCTCCACTTT.

This clonotype has a handful of counts. The chain joins TRBV5-1 to TRBJ2-2; 8 nucleotides align to TRBD2. CDR1 and CDR2 (germline): SGHRS, YFSETQ. This CDR3 has 15 amino acids. The junction had 1 base not matched to a gene; V was cut back by 2 bases and J by 1 base. CDR3 region: CASSFLAGNTGELFF. The DNA of the CDR3 is TGCGCCAGCAGCTTTCTAGCGGGGAACACCGGGGAGCTGTTTTTT.

The chain employs TRBV4-1 and TRBJ1-5, with D perhaps matching TRBD1 (6 bases). Per the germline V gene, CDR1 is MGHRA and CDR2 is YSYEKL. This CDR3 contains 19 residues. Trimming cost V 0 bases and J 0 bases, with 18 bases left between them. CDR3 in amino acids: CASSQDSRQDTYSNQPQHF. CDR3 in DNA: TGCGCCAGCAGCCAAGATTCGAGACAGGACACTTATAGCAATCAGCCCCAGCATTTT.

V is TRBV5-1 and J is TRBJ2-7; 9 nucleotides align to TRBD1. CDR1 and CDR2 from the germline V gene are SGHRS and YFSETQ. The length of the CDR3 is 14 residues. The V gene end was trimmed by 1 base and the J gene end by 4 bases; junction bases not matched to a gene: 3. The CDR3 bases are TGCGCCAGCAGCTTGACAGGGGGCGGATACGAGCAGTACTTC. Translating it yields CASSLTGGGYEQYF.

The rearrangement joins TRBV11-2 to TRBJ2-2; 7 bases match TRBD1. Germline V gives CDR1 SGHAT, CDR2 FQNNGV. The CDR3 totals 15 residues. Trimming at V came to 5 bases and at J to 4 bases, leaving 7 bases not matched to a gene. The chain's CDR3 is CASSEQGRGTGELFF. The DNA for the CDR3 is TGTGCCAGCAGCGAACAGGGGAGAGGCACCGGGGAGCTGTTTTTT.

This clonotype was found a few times. This sequence joins TRBV7-9 and TRBJ2-1; possible D gene TRBD1, 6 bases. This CDR3 spans 12 amino acids. Germline V lookup: CDR1 SEHNR, CDR2 FQNEAQ (reference sequence). V was clipped by 5 bases and J by 6 bases, with 8 bases between them. The CDR3 region is CASSNRVNEQFF. DNA for the CDR3: TGTGCCAGCAGCAACAGGGTCAATGAGCAGTTCTTC. The full variable domain, completed using reference TRBV7-9 and TRBJ2-1, is DTGVSQNPRHKITKRGQNVTFRCDPISEHNRLYWYRQTLGQGPEFLTYFQNEAQLEKSRLLSDRFSAERPKGSFSTLEIQRTEQGDSAMYLCASSNRVNEQFFGPGTRLTVL.

The V call is TRBV9, the J call TRBJ2-3; tentatively, D is TRBD2 (5 bases). V was shortened by 4 bases and J by 3 bases, with 15 bases between the two germline ends. The CDR3 sequence is 15 residues long. CDR1 is SGDLS and CDR2 is YYNGEE in the germline V gene. The CDR3 DNA is TGTGCCAGCAGCCTGCAGTTTAGCGTAACAGATACGCAGTATTTT. It is translated as CASSLQFSVTDTQYF.

The table lists this clonotype with a few counts. V gene TRBV14 combines with J gene TRBJ2-7; 8 nucleotides match TRBD1. Germline V lookup: CDR1 SGHDN, CDR2 FVKESK. CDR3 length equals 15 residues. Trimming took 3 bases from V and 0 from J; bases not matched to a gene: 4. The CDR3 spells CASSQRQGPSYEQYF. CDR3 in DNA: TGTGCCAGCAGCCAGAGACAGGGGCCCTCCTACGAGCAGTACTTC.

For the CDR3, the DNA is TGTGCCAGCAGCGCCTACAGGGAAAACAATGAGCAGTTCTTC. Its translation: CASSAYRENNEQFF. V usage is TRBV7-3 and J usage is TRBJ2-1; TRBD1 is a possible D gene (6 bases). Trimming removed 5 bases from V and 5 bases from J, with 13 bases in between. Germline CDR1 SGHTA, CDR2 FQGTGA. The CDR3 has 14 amino acids.

The chain couples TRBV5-1 to TRBJ1-2; D gene uncertain. The CDR3 loop spans 13 amino acids. V was pared by 4 bases and J by 8 bases, with 15 bases between. Germline CDR1 SGHRS, CDR2 YFSETQ. The CDR3 is CASSPDTAAGYTF. The CDR3 region has the DNA TGCGCCAGCAGCCCCGACACCGCCGCGGGCTACACCTTC.

The rearrangement links TRBV4-2 to TRBJ1-4, with 9 positions matching TRBD1. Unmatched junction bases numbered 4, after V lost 0 bases and J lost 5 bases. The germline V gene encodes CDR1 LGHNA and CDR2 YNFKEQ. The CDR3 consists of 16 residues. In DNA, the CDR3 is TGTGCCAGCAGCCAAGATCCAGGGACAGGGAATGAAAAACTGTTTTTT. Translation gives CASSQDPGTGNEKLFF.

This clonotype was found a few times. The gene calls are TRBV5-6 and TRBJ2-3; 7 bases align to TRBD1. Germline V gene lookup returns CDR1 SGHDT and CDR2 YYEEEE. V was pared by 5 bases and J by 3 bases, with 3 bases of the junction left unmatched. The CDR3 has 13 amino acids. CDR3 residues: CASRTGETDTQYF. CDR3 in DNA: TGTGCCAGCAGAACAGGGGAAACAGATACGCAGTATTTT.

This clonotype was detected a few times. This chain links TRBV29-1 with TRBJ1-1; D is possibly TRBD1 (6 bases). V lost 0 bases and J 5 bases, leaving 13 bases between the germline ends. The germline gives CDR1 SQVTM, CDR2 ANQGSEA. This CDR3 comprises 14 residues. As DNA, the CDR3 is TGCAGCGTTGAAGACTGGGGGGCTGGGACTGAAGCTTTCTTT. Its translation is CSVEDWGAGTEAFF.

Only a few counts were recorded for this clonotype. V and J are TRBV19 and TRBJ2-1; weak D call: TRBD2 (5 bases). Per germline, CDR1 LNHDA and CDR2 SQIVND (reference sequence). Deletions cut 9 bases from V and 6 bases from J, with 12 bases between. CDR3 length: 12 amino acids. CDR3 amino acids: CASGRALNEQFF. In DNA, the CDR3 is TGTGCCAGCGGGCGGGCCCTCAATGAGCAGTTCTTC.

The CDR3 DNA follows: TGTGCCAGCAGCCCCGGGTTCTCTAGCACAGATACGCAGTATTTT. Protein: CASSPGFSSTDTQYF. This chain links TRBV7-3 with TRBJ2-3, with D uncertain. Trimming shortened V by 5 bases and J by 0 bases, and 12 bases separated the two germline ends. In germline, CDR1 is SGHTA, CDR2 FQGTGA. This CDR3 comprises 15 residues.

This clonotype was found a few times. The rearrangement uses TRBV29-1 and TRBJ1-2; maybe TRBD1 (5 bases). V was cut by 2 bases and J by 6 bases, with 22 bases left in between. This CDR3 spans 16 amino acids. Germline lookup yields CDR1 SQVTM and CDR2 ANQGSEA. CDR3 sequence: CSVEFVGAQSPNGYTF. As DNA, the CDR3 is TGCAGCGTTGAATTTGTCGGGGCGCAATCTCCGAATGGCTACACCTTC.

The rearrangement links TRBV7-9 to TRBJ1-2; TRBD1 is a possible D gene (5 bases). Germline CDR1 is SEHNR and CDR2 is FQNEAQ (reference sequence). Trimming took off 5 bases at V and 2 bases at J, with 12 bases between the two ends. The CDR3 is 14 amino acids. The CDR3 sequence: CASSPRRGNYGYTF. As DNA, the CDR3 is TGTGCCAGCAGCCCCAGGAGGGGAAACTATGGCTACACCTTC.

The sample holds a few counts of this clonotype. The chain has TRBV20-1 and TRBJ1-2; possibly TRBD1 for D (6 bases). Trimming shortened V by 0 bases and J by 6 bases, and 17 bases separated the two germline ends. The CDR3 runs to 15 residues. Germline assignment: CDR1 DFQATT and CDR2 SNEGSKA (reference sequence). The CDR3 DNA sequence: TGCAGTGCTAGAGATTTCGGGGGCGAGGGTGATGGCTACACCTTC. It encodes CSARDFGGEGDGYTF.

This clonotype was seen ten or more times. This rearrangement joins TRBV5-1 to TRBJ1-1, with a tentative D call TRBD1 (5 bases). CDR1 is SGHRS, CDR2 YFSETQ, per germline. V lost 2 bases to trimming and J lost 5 bases, with 13 bases between them. CDR3 length: 14 residues. This CDR3 is CASSFQGTQTEAFF. CDR3 DNA sequence: TGCGCCAGCAGCTTCCAGGGAACTCAAACTGAAGCTTTCTTT.

The table lists this clonotype with many counts. The chain combines TRBV7-2 with TRBJ2-1; a possible D gene is TRBD2 (6 bases). Germline-derived CDR1 and CDR2 are SGHTA and FQGNSA. The V end was cut by 5 bases, the J end by 9 bases, with 11 bases between. The length of the CDR3 is 12 residues. As DNA, the CDR3 is TGTGCCAGCAGCCTCCCCGGGGGTGAGCAGTTCTTC. Its protein product is CASSLPGGEQFF.

The rearrangement uses TRBV19 and TRBJ1-5, with TRBD1 as a possible D gene (5 bases). The germline V gene has CDR1 LNHDA and CDR2 SQIVND (reference sequence). The CDR3 runs 14 residues. Trimming left V 7 bases short and J 0 bases short, with 10 bases between. The CDR3 DNA reads TGTGCCAGTAAGGGACTTTATAGCAATCAGCCCCAGCATTTT. Translating it yields CASKGLYSNQPQHF.

This clonotype was picked up a small number of times. The J gene is TRBJ2-1, the V gene TRBV10-3; 12 bases fit TRBD2. V trimming: 6 bases; J trimming: 6 bases; junction bases outside the gene matches: 12. Germline V gene data show CDR1 as ENHRY and CDR2 as SYGVKD. This CDR3 has 17 amino acids. CDR3 nucleotide sequence: TGTGCCATCAGGGGGAGCTCTAGCGGGGGGGAATCCAATGAGCAGTTCTTC. Amino acid sequence: CAIRGSSSGGESNEQFF.

This clonotype was detected only a few times. The V call is TRBV6-2 or TRBV6-3, the J call TRBJ2-2; 8 bases map to TRBD2. The CDR3 loop spans 14 amino acids. In germline, CDR1 is MNHEY, CDR2 SVGEGT. After removal of 6 bases from V and 5 bases from J, the junction contained 5 bases not matched to a gene. The chain's CDR3 is CASRAGGRTGELFF. The CDR3, as DNA: TGTGCCAGCAGGGCGGGGGGCAGGACCGGGGAGCTGTTTTTT.

This sequence joins TRBV27 and TRBJ2-2; no firm D call. Trimming left V 4 bases short and J 5 bases short, with 11 bases between. The CDR3 loop spans 14 amino acids. Germline CDR1 and CDR2: MNHEY and SMNVEV (reference sequence). The CDR3 DNA sequence: TGTGCCAGCAGTTACCCTAGTGGAACCGGGGAGCTGTTTTTT. Amino acids: CASSYPSGTGELFF.

The chain links TRBV5-1 to TRBJ2-1; D possibly corresponds to TRBD1 (7 bases). This CDR3 has 15 amino acids. Trimming took 3 bases from V and 8 from J, leaving 18 bases between them. Germline V gives CDR1 SGHRS, CDR2 YFSETQ. CDR3 sequence: CASSWTGNSGDEQFF. The CDR3 nucleotides are TGCGCCAGCAGCTGGACAGGCAACTCGGGGGATGAGCAGTTCTTC.

This clonotype was observed a handful of times. The chain is built from TRBV18 and TRBJ1-1; TRBD1 aligns across 7 bases. Germline CDR1 KGHSH, CDR2 LQKENI. The length of the CDR3 is 14 residues. Trimming took 5 bases from V and 5 from J; bases not matched to a gene: 8. Written as DNA, the CDR3 is TGTGCCAGCTCATCTGCACAGGGGAGTACTGAAGCTTTCTTT. Residues: CASSSAQGSTEAFF.